Listed here is a single T cell receptor beta chain. The antigen is unknown. The sample comes from a study of CD8+ T cells in alopecia areata. Study results and limitations: Alopecia totalis/universalis scalp especially showed more expanded CD8+ clones than normal scalp. Scalp sequencing also captures normal skin's resident alphabeta T cells. Mouse data revealed clearer TCR sharing than patient data did, a gap possibly tied to HLA.

TCR sequencing used cDNA made by reverse transcription of extracted RNA. Measured with immunoSEQ multiplex PCR; TCRdb has only the in-frame clones, and not every one. The data show more than 100,000 clones, around 60% seen once. CD4+ and CD8+ T cells were sorted from PBMCs. V lost 5 bases, J lost 3 bases, and 10 bases lay in between. Germline assignment: CDR1 LNHNV and CDR2 YYDKDF (reference sequence). The CDR3 covers 13 residues. The chain links TRBV15 to TRBJ2-5; no clear D gene. The sequencing input was CD4+ T cells sorted from blood. This receptor was identified in a human donor in good health. The CDR3 sequence: CATSPLREETQYF. CDR3 bases: TGTGCCACCAGCCCGCTCAGAGAAGAGACCCAGTACTTC.